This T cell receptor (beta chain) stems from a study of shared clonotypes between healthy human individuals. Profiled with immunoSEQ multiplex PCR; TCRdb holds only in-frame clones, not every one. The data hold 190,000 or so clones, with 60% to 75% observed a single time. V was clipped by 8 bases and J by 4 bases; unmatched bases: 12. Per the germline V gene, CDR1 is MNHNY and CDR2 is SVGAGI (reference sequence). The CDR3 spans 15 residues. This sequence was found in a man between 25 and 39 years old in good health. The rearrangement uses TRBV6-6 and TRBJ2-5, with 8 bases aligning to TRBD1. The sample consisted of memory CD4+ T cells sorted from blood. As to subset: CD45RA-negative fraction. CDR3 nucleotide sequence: TGTGCCAGCTCGACCGACAGGGGTCAGGTAGAGACCCAGTACTTC. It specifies CASSTDRGQVETQYF.